The 17 T cell receptor beta chains in this list originate from one sample, sequenced in a study of T-cell memory formation after mild COVID-19. MiXCR was run by TCRdb on the 5' RACE reads, yielding one entry per CDR3 protein. This table holds around 420,000 distinct CDR3 sequences, 20% to 25% found once. Sequences were obtained from PBMCs or a T cell subset sorted from them (not recorded which). The receptors here all came from an adult woman who had mild COVID-19 (a few samples of this study predate the infection). Cell type and time point are not known.

This clonotype was picked up a small number of times. This chain connects TRBV5-4 to TRBJ1-2; TRBD1 agrees at 7 bases. The CDR3 is 13 amino acids. V dropped 4 bases and J dropped 4; count of bases not matched to a gene: 4. Per the germline V gene, CDR1 is SGHNT and CDR2 is YYREEE (reference sequence). The CDR3 sequence is CASSIGTAYGYTF. The CDR3 DNA is TGTGCCAGCAGCATCGGGACAGCCTATGGCTACACCTTC.

This rearrangement joins TRBV18 to TRBJ2-4; a possible D gene is TRBD1 (6 bases). Germline CDR1 reads KGHSH; CDR2 reads LQKENI. This CDR3 contains 15 residues. Trimming pared 3 bases from V and 6 bases from J, leaving 15 bases between. CDR3: CASSPQGGALNIQYF. CDR3 DNA: TGTGCCAGCTCACCCCAAGGGGGTGCTTTAAACATTCAGTACTTC.

The rearrangement links TRBV7-3 to TRBJ2-7; no clear D gene. With 0 bases removed from V and 6 bases from J, the gap between germline ends came to 9 bases. CDR1 and CDR2 from the germline V gene are SGHTA and FQGTGA. The CDR3 has 13 amino acids. The CDR3 spells CASSLTNPGEQYF. In nucleotides, the CDR3 is TGTGCCAGCAGCTTAACGAATCCTGGCGAGCAGTACTTC.

The CDR3: CASSLTIGGQPQHF. DNA for the CDR3: TGTGCCAGCAGCTTGACTATTGGGGGGCAGCCCCAGCATTTT. The rearrangement uses TRBV7-2 and TRBJ1-5; D might be TRBD1 (5 bases). The CDR3 length is 14 residues. Germline lookup yields CDR1 SGHTA and CDR2 FQGNSA. V was clipped by 3 bases and J by 7 bases, with 13 bases between them.

V gene TRBV7-9 combines with J gene TRBJ2-3, with 11 positions matching TRBD2. The CDR3 totals 15 residues. Germline assignment: CDR1 SEHNR and CDR2 FQNEAQ (reference sequence). Trimming took 5 bases from V and 3 from J; bases not matched to a gene: 4. In nucleotides, the CDR3 is TGTGCCAGCAGCAGAATAGCGGGAGGGACAGATACGCAGTATTTT. Translation gives CASSRIAGGTDTQYF. Full variable domain (outside the CDR3, taken from reference TRBV7-9 and TRBJ2-3): DTGVSQNPRHKITKRGQNVTFRCDPISEHNRLYWYRQTLGQGPEFLTYFQNEAQLEKSRLLSDRFSAERPKGSFSTLEIQRTEQGDSAMYLCASSRIAGGTDTQYFGPGTRLTVL.

V usage is TRBV10-3 and J usage is TRBJ2-7; 7 nucleotides line up with TRBD1. The CDR3 consists of 14 residues. Germline CDR1 reads ENHRY; CDR2 reads SYGVKD. V dropped 0 bases and J dropped 6; count of bases not matched to a gene: 5. This CDR3 is CAISESTGAFEQYF. CDR3 bases: TGTGCCATCAGTGAGTCCACAGGGGCATTCGAGCAGTACTTC.

The genes are TRBV11-2 and TRBJ1-2; D gene uncertain. Germline V gene lookup returns CDR1 SGHAT and CDR2 FQNNGV. The V end lost 0 bases, the J end lost 12 bases, and 14 bases lay between the germline ends. This CDR3 has 13 residues. The CDR3 loop is CASSLDHGFRDTF. For the CDR3, the DNA is TGTGCCAGCAGCTTAGATCACGGGTTTCGGGACACCTTC.

The chain is built from TRBV7-9 and TRBJ2-7, with TRBD2 matching 8 bases. Trimming removed 10 bases from V and 5 bases from J; junction bases left unmatched: 10. The germline CDR1 and CDR2 sequences are SEHNR and FQNEAQ (reference sequence). The CDR3 consists of 13 residues. The CDR3 nucleotides are TGTGCCATCCCGGGGGGGTCGGTCGACGAGCAGTACTTC. Its protein product is CAIPGGSVDEQYF.

A few counts support this clonotype. The chain joins TRBV5-1 to TRBJ2-3; D is tentatively TRBD1 or TRBD2 (5 bases each). Germline CDR1 and CDR2: SGHRS and YFSETQ. V gave up 0 bases and J gave up 2 bases, with 10 bases separating them. CDR3 length equals 15 residues. The CDR3 DNA reads as TGCGCCAGCAGCTTGGAAGGGGACCTCACAGATACGCAGTATTTT. Residues: CASSLEGDLTDTQYF.

This clonotype came up a few times. CDR3 coding DNA: TGTGCCAGCAGAGCGGGACTAGGGAACAATGAGCAGTTCTTC. Residues: CASRAGLGNNEQFF. The chain carries TRBV5-5 and TRBJ2-1, with 8 nucleotides matching TRBD2. The CDR3 runs 14 residues. The V gene's germline CDR1 is SGHKS and CDR2 YYEKEE (reference sequence). Germline trimming cut 5 bases from V and 5 bases from J; bases unmatched to any gene: 6.

This sequence joins TRBV12-3 or TRBV12-4 and TRBJ2-3; D not resolved. Trimming shortened V by 6 bases and J by 12 bases, and 22 bases separated the two germline ends. This CDR3 contains 14 residues. In DNA, the CDR3 is TGTGCCAGCAGCCCCCCCGAGCCTGCGCTAGGACAGTATTTT. Amino acid sequence: CASSPPEPALGQYF.

The V gene is TRBV10-3, the J gene TRBJ1-2; TRBD1 agrees at 7 bases. Germline trimming cut 6 bases from V and 3 bases from J; bases unmatched to any gene: 7. Per the germline V gene, CDR1 is ENHRY and CDR2 is SYGVKD. The CDR3 has 14 residues. The CDR3 nucleotides read TGTGCCATCAGGAGACAGGGAGCGGACTATGGCTACACCTTC. This translates into CAIRRQGADYGYTF.

The chain employs TRBV4-1 and TRBJ1-1; no firm D call. The CDR3 is 16 residues long. Trimming pared 3 bases from V and 2 bases from J, leaving 16 bases between. The germline V gene has CDR1 MGHRA and CDR2 YSYEKL. The CDR3 sequence is CASSHTVASGNTEAFF. The CDR3 DNA is TGCGCCAGCAGCCACACGGTCGCAAGTGGCAACACTGAAGCTTTCTTT.

The chain couples TRBV5-1 to TRBJ2-7; 7 bases are shared with TRBD1. CDR3 length equals 17 residues. J lost 5 bases, V lost 4 bases, and 18 bases had no gene match. Germline V CDR1 and CDR2: SGHRS, YFSETQ. This chain's CDR3 is CASSAWASGTEGNEQYF. CDR3 in DNA: TGCGCCAGCAGCGCCTGGGCCTCCGGGACAGAAGGCAACGAGCAGTACTTC.

The J gene is TRBJ1-2, the V gene TRBV12-3 or TRBV12-4; maybe TRBD1 (6 bases). The CDR3 length is 14 residues. The ends were cut back, 4 bases at V and 8 bases at J, with 17 bases in the middle. Written as DNA, the CDR3 is TGTGCCAGCAGTTCCTCAGTGGGGGCAGAGGGCTACACCTTC. It is translated as CASSSSVGAEGYTF.

This clonotype has only a few counts. The rearrangement joins TRBV29-1 to TRBJ2-1, with a weak D call TRBD2 (5 bases). Trimming took off 2 bases at V and 9 bases at J, with 8 bases between the two ends. The germline gives CDR1 SQVTM, CDR2 ANQGSEA. This CDR3 has 11 residues. The DNA for the CDR3 is TGCAGCGTTGAAAGAGGGTCTGAGCAGTTCTTC. Protein: CSVERGSEQFF.

The chain recombines TRBV15 with TRBJ1-2; no reliable D call. This CDR3 contains 16 residues. CDR1 and CDR2 from the germline V gene are LNHNV and YYDKDF (reference sequence). V was clipped by 1 base and J by 1 base, with 13 bases between them. The DNA of the CDR3 is TGTGCCACCAGCAGAGGTGGCCAGGTCCTTAACTATGGCTACACCTTC. Protein sequence: CATSRGGQVLNYGYTF.